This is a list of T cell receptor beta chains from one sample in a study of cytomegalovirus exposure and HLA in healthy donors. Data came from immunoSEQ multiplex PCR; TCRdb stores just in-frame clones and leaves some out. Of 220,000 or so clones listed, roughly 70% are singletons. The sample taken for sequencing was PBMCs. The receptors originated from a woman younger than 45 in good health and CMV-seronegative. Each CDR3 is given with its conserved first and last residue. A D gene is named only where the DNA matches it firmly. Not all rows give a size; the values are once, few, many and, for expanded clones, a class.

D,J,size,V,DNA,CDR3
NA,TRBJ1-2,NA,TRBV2,TGTGCCAGCAGTGTCCCGACAGGTCGGTTCTATGGCTACACCTTC,CASSVPTGRFYGYTF
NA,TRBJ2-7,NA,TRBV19,TGTGCCACCGGCGGGGGCCTACTTACCTACGAGCAGTACTTC,CATGGGLLTYEQYF
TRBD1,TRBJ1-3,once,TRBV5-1,TGCGCCAGCAGCTTGGACAGGGGTTCTGGAAACACCATATATTTT,CASSLDRGSGNTIYF
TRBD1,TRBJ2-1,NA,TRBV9,TGTGCCAGCAGCGGGGTAGGGACAGGGGGCTTGGAGCAGTTCTTC,CASSGVGTGGLEQFF
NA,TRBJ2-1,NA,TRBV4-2,TGTGCCAGAAGCCTCGGACTAGAGCAGTTCTTC,CARSLGLEQFF
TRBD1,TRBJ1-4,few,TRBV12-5,TGTGCTAGTGGAACCACCGGGACAGGCAATGAAAAACTGTTTTTT,CASGTTGTGNEKLFF
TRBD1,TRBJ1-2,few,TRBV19,TGTGCCAGTACTAACGGACAGGGAGGTGGCTATGGCTACACCTTC,CASTNGQGGGYGYTF
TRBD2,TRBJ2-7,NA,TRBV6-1,TGTGCCAGCAGGCTAGCGGGAGAGAGCTCCTACGAGCAGTACTTC,CASRLAGESSYEQYF
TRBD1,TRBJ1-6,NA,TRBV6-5,TGTGCCAGCAGTACAGGGGAGAGGAATAATTCACCCCTCCACTTT,CASSTGERNNSPLHF
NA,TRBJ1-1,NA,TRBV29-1,TGCAGCGTGGAACAGGGGAACACTGAAGCTTTCTTT,CSVEQGNTEAFF
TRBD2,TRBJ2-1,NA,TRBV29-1,TGCAGCGTTGGGGTAGCGGGGGGTTACAATGAGCAGTTCTTC,CSVGVAGGYNEQFF
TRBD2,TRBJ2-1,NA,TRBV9,TGTGCCAGCAGCGCGGGGGGGAGGGGTGAGCAGTTCTTC,CASSAGGRGEQFF
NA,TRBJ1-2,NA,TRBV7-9,TGTGCCAGCAGCCATACAGGGTCCGATGGCTACACCTTC,CASSHTGSDGYTF
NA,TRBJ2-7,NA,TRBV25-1,TGTGCCAGCAGTGAAGCTAGGGGTCCGTACGAGCAGTACTTC,CASSEARGPYEQYF
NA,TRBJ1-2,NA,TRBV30,TGTGACTGGAGCGCCCAGGGAAGCTATGGCTACACCTTC,CDWSAQGSYGYTF
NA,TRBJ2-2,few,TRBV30,TGTGCCTGGGAAGACCCGGGGACGAACACCGGGGAGCTGTTTTTT,CAWEDPGTNTGELFF
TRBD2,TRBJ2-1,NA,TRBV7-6,TGTGCCAGCAGCTCCCCCGGTGGGGCGGGAGCTTACAATGAGCAGTTCTTC,CASSSPGGAGAYNEQFF
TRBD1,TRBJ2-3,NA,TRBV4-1,TGCGCCAGCAGCCAAGAGGACAGGGTGGGGGCAGATACGCAGTATTTT,CASSQEDRVGADTQYF
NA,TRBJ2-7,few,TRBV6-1,TGTGCCAGCCTCTACAGCTCCTACGAGCAGTACTTC,CASLYSSYEQYF
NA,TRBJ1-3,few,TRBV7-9,TGTGCCAGCAGCTTAATGGCAGGGGGAAACACCATATATTTT,CASSLMAGGNTIYF
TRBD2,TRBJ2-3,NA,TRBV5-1,TGCGCCAGCAGCGTCGGACCGGGACTAGCGGGATCAGATACGCAGTATTTT,CASSVGPGLAGSDTQYF
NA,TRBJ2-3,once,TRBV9,TGTGCCAGCAGCGTAAATGGCGGAAGCACAGATACGCAGTATTTT,CASSVNGGSTDTQYF
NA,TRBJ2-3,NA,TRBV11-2,TGTGCCAGCAGCTCCTACACAGATACGCAGTATTTT,CASSSYTDTQYF
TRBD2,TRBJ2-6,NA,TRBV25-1,TGTGCCAGTGCTTTGGGGGGGAGTTCTGGGGCCAACGTCCTGACTTTC,CASALGGSSGANVLTF
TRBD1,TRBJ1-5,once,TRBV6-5,TGTGCCAGCAGTGAGGGACAGGTCAATCAGCCCCAGCATTTT,CASSEGQVNQPQHF
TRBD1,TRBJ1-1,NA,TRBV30,TGTGCCTGGGAGCAGGGGGTCTACACTGAAGCTTTCTTT,CAWEQGVYTEAFF
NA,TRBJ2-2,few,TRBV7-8,TGTGCCAGCAGCTTAGATAGGAACACCGGGGAGCTGTTTTTT,CASSLDRNTGELFF
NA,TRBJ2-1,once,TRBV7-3,TGTGCCAGCAGCTTAACCGGACTCAACAATGAGCAGTTCTTC,CASSLTGLNNEQFF
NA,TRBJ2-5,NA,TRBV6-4,TGTGCCAGCAGCGCCTCAGGGGGGAACCAAGAGACCCAGTACTTC,CASSASGGNQETQYF
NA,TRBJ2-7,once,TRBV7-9,TGTGCCAGCAGTTTGCCGGGGGATTACGAGCAGTACTTC,CASSLPGDYEQYF
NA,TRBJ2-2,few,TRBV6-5,TGTGCCAGCAGTTCAGAGGGGGGGGCTACCGGGGAGCTGTTTTTT,CASSSEGGATGELFF
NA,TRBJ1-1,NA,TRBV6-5,TGTGCCAGCAGTTACGGGGGGATGAACACTGAAGCTTTCTTT,CASSYGGMNTEAFF
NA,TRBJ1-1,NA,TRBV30,TGTGCAGCCCACGGACAGACAAACACTGAAGCTTTCTTT,CAAHGQTNTEAFF
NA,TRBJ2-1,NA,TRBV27,TGTGCCAGCAGGGTCGGGAGCGACTCCTACAATGAGCAGTTCTTC,CASRVGSDSYNEQFF
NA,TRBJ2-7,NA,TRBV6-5,TGTGCCAGCACGGTCGACTACGAGCAGTACTTC,CASTVDYEQYF
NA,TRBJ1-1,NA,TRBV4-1,TGCGCCAGCAGCCAAGGAGACAGGAACGCCGAAGCTTTCTTT,CASSQGDRNAEAFF
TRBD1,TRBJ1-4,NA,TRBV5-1,TGCGCCAGCAGCTCCGGGACAGGGGATAGAGGGGTTAATGAAAAACTGTTTTTT,CASSSGTGDRGVNEKLFF
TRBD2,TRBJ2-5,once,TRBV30,TGTGCCTGGAGTGTACCTAGCGGGGGGGGAGAGACCCAGTACTTC,CAWSVPSGGGETQYF
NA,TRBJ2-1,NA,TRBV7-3,TGTGCCAGCAGCTTAAATTCCGCGGGCTCCTACAATGAGCAGTTCTTC,CASSLNSAGSYNEQFF
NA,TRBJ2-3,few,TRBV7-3,TGTGCCAGCAGCTTCGGCGGGTTAAACACAGATACGCAGTATTTT,CASSFGGLNTDTQYF
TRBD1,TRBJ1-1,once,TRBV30,TGTGCTCAAGAAAAGGGACAGGGGGCGGAGAGTAATGAAGCTTTCTTT,CAQEKGQGAESNEAFF
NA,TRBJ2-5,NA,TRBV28,TGTGCCAGCAGTCCCACCCCCCAGGGCCCTCAAGAGACCCAGTACTTC,CASSPTPQGPQETQYF
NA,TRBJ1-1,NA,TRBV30,TGTGCCTGGAGTAGTAGGGGAGGCACTGAAGCTTTCTTT,CAWSSRGGTEAFF
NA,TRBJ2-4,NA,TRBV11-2,TGTGCCAGCAGCTCAGTCGGGAACAGAGACATTCAGTACTTC,CASSSVGNRDIQYF
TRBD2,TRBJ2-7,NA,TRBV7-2,TGTGCCAGCAGCGTAGGACTAGCTGGTGAGCAGTACTTC,CASSVGLAGEQYF
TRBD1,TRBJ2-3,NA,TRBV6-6,TGTGCCAGCAGCAGCCCCGGGACAGGGGGCACAGATACGCAGTATTTT,CASSSPGTGGTDTQYF
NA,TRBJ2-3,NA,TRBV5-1,TGCGCCAGCTCGCCGTACCGGGGTTCGTCCACAGATACGCAGTATTTT,CASSPYRGSSTDTQYF
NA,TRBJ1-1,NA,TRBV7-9,TGTGCCAGCAGCCTATCACAGGGCTTTCTTTTGAACACTGAAGCTTTCTTT,CASSLSQGFLLNTEAFF
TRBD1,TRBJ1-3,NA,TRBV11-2,TGTGCCAGCAGCATGTCCGGGACAGGGAACACCATATATTTT,CASSMSGTGNTIYF
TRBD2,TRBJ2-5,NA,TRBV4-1,TGCGCCAGCAGCCAAGAAAGGTCGAGGCGGGAGTTTTCAGAGACCCAGTACTTC,CASSQERSRREFSETQYF
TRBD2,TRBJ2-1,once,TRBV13,TGTGCCAGCAGCTACCCTAGCGGGGGGGCCTCAGATGAGCAGTTCTTC,CASSYPSGGASDEQFF